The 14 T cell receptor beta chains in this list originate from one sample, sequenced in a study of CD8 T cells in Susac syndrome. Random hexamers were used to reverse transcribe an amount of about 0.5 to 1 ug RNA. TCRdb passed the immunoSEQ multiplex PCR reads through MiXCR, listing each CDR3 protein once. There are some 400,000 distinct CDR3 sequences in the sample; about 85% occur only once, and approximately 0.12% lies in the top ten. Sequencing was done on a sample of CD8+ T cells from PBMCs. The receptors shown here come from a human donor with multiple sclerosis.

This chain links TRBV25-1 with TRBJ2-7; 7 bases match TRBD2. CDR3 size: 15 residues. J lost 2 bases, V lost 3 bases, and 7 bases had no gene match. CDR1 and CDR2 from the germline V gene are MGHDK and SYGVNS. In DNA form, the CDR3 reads TGTGCCAGCAGTGACCCCACGGGAGGAACCTACGAGCAGTACTTC. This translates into CASSDPTGGTYEQYF.

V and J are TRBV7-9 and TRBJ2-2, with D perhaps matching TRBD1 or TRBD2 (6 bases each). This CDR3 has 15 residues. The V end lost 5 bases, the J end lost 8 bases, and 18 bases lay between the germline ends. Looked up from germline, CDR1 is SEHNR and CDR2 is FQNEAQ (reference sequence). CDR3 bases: TGTGCCAGCAGCCTGTTTCGGGGGCCATCTGGGGAGCTGTTTTTT. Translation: CASSLFRGPSGELFF.

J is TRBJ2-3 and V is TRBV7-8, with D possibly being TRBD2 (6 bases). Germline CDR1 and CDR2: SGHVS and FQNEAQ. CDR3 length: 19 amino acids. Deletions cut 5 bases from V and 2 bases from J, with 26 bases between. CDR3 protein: CASSPKKALASANTDTQYF. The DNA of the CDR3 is TGTGCCAGCAGCCCTAAAAAGGCCCTGGCTAGCGCTAACACAGATACGCAGTATTTT.

The CDR3 protein is CASSPHELGQSYEQYF. For the CDR3, the DNA is TGCGCCAGCAGCCCCCACGAGTTGGGACAGTCCTACGAGCAGTACTTC. The rearrangement uses TRBV4-1 and TRBJ2-7, with 7 bases fitting TRBD1. Germline loops: CDR1 MGHRA, CDR2 YSYEKL. With V trimmed by 4 bases and J by 1 base, 10 bases remained unmatched. The CDR3 is made up of 16 amino acids.

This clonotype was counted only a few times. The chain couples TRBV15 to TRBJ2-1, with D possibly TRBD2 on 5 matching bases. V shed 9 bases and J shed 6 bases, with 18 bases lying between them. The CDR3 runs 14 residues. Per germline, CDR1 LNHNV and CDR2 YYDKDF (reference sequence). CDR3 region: CATGAGRVFNEQFF. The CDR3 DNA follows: TGTGCCACTGGCGCCGGGCGGGTCTTCAATGAGCAGTTCTTC.

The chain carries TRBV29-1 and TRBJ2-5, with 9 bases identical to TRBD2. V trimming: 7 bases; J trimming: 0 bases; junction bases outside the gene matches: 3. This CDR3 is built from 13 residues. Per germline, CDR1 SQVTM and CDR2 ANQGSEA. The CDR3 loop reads CSATSGYQETQYF. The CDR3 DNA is TGCAGCGCGACTAGCGGATACCAAGAGACCCAGTACTTC.

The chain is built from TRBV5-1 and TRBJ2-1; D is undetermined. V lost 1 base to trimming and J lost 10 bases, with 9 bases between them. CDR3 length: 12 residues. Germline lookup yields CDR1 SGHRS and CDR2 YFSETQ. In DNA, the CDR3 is TGCGCCAGCAGCTTGATAGGGCAGGAGCAGTTCTTC. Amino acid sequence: CASSLIGQEQFF. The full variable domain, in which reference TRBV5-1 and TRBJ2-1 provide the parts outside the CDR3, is KAGVTQTPRYLIKTRGQQVTLSCSPISGHRSVSWYQQTPGQGLQFLFEYFSETQRNKGNFPGRFSGRQFSNSRSEMNVSTLELGDSALYLCASSLIGQEQFFGPGTRLTVL.

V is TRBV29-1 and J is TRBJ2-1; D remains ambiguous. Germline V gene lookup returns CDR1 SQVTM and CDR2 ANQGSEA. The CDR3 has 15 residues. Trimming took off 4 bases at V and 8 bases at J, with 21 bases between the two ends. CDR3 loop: CSVASDFGVVDEQFF. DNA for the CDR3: TGCAGCGTTGCAAGTGATTTCGGAGTTGTCGATGAGCAGTTCTTC.

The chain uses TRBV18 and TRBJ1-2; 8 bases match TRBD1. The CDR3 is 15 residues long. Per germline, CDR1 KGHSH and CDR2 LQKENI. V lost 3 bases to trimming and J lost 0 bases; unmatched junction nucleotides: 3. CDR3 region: CASSPDRVSNYGYTF. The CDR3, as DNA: TGTGCCAGCTCACCGGACAGGGTATCTAACTATGGCTACACCTTC.

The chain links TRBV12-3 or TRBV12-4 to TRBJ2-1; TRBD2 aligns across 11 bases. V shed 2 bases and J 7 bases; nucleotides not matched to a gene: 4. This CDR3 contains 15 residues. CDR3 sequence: CASSLSIAGGNEQFF. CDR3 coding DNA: TGTGCCAGCAGTTTATCAATAGCGGGGGGGAATGAGCAGTTCTTC.

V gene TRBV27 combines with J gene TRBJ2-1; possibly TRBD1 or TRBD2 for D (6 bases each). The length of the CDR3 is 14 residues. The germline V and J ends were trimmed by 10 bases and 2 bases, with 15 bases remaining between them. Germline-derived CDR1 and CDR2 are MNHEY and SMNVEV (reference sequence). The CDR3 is CATGEGGPYNEQFF. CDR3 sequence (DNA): TGTGCCACTGGCGAGGGGGGCCCCTACAATGAGCAGTTCTTC.

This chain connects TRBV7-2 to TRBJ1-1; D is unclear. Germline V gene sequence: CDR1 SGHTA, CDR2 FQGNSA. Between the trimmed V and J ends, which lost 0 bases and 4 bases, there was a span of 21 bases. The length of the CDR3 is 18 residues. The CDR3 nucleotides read TGTGCCAGCAGCTTAGCGGACGTCTTAGGGCGCTCGGCCACTGAAGCTTTCTTT. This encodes CASSLADVLGRSATEAFF.

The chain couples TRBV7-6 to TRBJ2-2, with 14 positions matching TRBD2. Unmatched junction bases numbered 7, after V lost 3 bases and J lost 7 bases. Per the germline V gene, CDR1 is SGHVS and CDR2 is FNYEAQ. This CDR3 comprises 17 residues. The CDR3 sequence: CASSFRLAGGPDGELFF. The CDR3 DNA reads TGTGCCAGCAGCTTCCGACTAGCGGGAGGGCCAGACGGGGAGCTGTTTTTT.

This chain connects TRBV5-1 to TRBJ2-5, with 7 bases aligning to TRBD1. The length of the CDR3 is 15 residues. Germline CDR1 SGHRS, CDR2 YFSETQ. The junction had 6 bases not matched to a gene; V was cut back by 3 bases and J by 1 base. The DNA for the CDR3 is TGCGCCAGCAGCTCGGCAGGGGGAATCCAAGAGACCCAGTACTTC. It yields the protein CASSSAGGIQETQYF. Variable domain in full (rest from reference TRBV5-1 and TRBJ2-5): KAGVTQTPRYLIKTRGQQVTLSCSPISGHRSVSWYQQTPGQGLQFLFEYFSETQRNKGNFPGRFSGRQFSNSRSEMNVSTLELGDSALYLCASSSAGGIQETQYFGPGTRLLVL.